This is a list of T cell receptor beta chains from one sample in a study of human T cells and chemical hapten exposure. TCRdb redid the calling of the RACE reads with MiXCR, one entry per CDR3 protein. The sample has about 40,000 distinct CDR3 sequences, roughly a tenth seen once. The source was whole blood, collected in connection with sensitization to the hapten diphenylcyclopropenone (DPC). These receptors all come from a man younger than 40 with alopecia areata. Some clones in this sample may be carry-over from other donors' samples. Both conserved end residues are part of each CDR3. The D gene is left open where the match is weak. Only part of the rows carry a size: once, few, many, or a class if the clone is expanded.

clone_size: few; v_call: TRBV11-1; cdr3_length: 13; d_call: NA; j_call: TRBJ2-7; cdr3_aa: CASSLGRPYEQYF; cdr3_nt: TGTGCCAGCAGCTTAGGGCGACCCTACGAGCAGTACTTC
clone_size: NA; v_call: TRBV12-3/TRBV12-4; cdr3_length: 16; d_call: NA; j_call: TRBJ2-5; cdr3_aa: CASSLVGWGYQETQYF; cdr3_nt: TGTGCCAGCAGTTTAGTCGGGTGGGGGTACCAAGAGACCCAGTACTTC
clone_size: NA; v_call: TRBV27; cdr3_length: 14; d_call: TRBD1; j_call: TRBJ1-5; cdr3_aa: CASSPGGFNQPQHF; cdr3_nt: TGTGCCAGCAGTCCAGGGGGCTTCAATCAGCCCCAGCATTTT
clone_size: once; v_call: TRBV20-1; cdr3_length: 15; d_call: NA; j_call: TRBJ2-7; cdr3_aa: CSAVAFDRPSYEQYF; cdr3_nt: TGCAGTGCCGTAGCGTTTGACAGGCCTTCCTACGAGCAGTACTTC
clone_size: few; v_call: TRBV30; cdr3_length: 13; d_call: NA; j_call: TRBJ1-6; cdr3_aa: CAWRSHTNSPLHF; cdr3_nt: TGTGCCTGGAGGAGTCATACTAATTCACCCCTCCACTTT
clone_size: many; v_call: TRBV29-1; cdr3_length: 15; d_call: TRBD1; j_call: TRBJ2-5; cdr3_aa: CSVGGSRDRGETQYF; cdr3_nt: TGCAGCGTTGGGGGATCCCGGGACAGGGGAGAGACCCAGTACTTC
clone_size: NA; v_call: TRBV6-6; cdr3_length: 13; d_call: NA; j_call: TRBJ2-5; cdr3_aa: CASSTQGAETQYF; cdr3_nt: TGTGCCAGCAGTACGCAGGGCGCCGAGACCCAGTACTTC
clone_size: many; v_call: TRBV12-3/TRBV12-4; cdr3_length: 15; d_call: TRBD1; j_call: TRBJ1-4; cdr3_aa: CASSQRTGPNEKLFF; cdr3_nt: TGTGCCAGCAGCCAACGGACAGGGCCCAATGAAAAACTGTTTTTT
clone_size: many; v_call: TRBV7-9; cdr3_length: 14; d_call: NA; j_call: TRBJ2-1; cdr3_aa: CASSFRGAPSRGVF; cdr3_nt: TGTGCCAGCAGCTTCAGAGGGGCCCCTTCTCGCGGAGTCTTC
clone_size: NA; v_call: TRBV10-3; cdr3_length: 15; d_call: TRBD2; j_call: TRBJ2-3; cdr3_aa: CAIRYLLAGKDTQYF; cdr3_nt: TGTGCCATCAGATATTTACTAGCGGGAAAAGATACGCAGTATTTT
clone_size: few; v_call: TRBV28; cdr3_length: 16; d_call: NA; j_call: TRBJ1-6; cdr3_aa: CASSFGTSTRNSPLHF; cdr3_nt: TGTGCCAGCAGTTTCGGGACCTCGACAAGGAATTCACCCCTCCACTTT
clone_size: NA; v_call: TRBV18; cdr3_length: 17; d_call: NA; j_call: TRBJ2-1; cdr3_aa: CASSPGIVRSSYNEQFF; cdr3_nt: TGTGCCAGCTCACCAGGGATAGTTAGGAGCTCCTACAATGAGCAGTTCTTC
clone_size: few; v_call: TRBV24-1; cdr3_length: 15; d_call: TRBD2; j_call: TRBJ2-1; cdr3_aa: CATSDLAGSYNEQFF; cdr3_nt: TGTGCCACCAGTGACCTAGCGGGATCCTACAATGAGCAGTTCTTC
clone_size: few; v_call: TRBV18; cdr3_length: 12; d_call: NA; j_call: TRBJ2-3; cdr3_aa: CASSPLGDTQYF; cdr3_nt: TGTGCCAGCTCACCACTGGGAGATACGCAGTATTTT
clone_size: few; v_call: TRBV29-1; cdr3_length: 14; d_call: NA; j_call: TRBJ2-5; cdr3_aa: CSVLPPGSQETQYF; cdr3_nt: TGCAGCGTCCTCCCCCCAGGGTCCCAAGAGACCCAGTACTTC
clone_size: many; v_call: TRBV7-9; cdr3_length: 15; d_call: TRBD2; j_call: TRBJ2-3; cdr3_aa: CASSGASGSGDTQYF; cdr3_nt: TGTGCCAGCAGTGGGGCTAGCGGGAGTGGGGATACGCAGTATTTT
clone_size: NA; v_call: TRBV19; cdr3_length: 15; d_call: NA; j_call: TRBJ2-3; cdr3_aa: CASSIRGQSTDTQYF; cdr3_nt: TGTGCCAGTAGTATCCGTGGACAGAGCACAGATACGCAGTATTTT
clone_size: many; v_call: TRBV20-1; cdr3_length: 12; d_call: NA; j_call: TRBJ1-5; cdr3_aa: CSARASNQPQHF; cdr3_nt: TGCAGTGCTAGGGCCTCCAATCAGCCCCAGCATTTT
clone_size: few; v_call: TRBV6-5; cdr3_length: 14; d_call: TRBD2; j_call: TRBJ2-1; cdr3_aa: CASRTGTSGGEQFF; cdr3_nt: TGTGCCAGCAGAACGGGGACTAGCGGGGGGGAGCAGTTCTTC
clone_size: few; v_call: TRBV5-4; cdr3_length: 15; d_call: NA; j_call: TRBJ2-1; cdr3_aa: CASSSPLGGPNEQFF; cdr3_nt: TGTGCCAGCAGCTCCCCCTTAGGGGGGCCAAATGAGCAGTTCTTC
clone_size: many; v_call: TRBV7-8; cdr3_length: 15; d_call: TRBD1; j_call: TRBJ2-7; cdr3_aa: CASSYPGQEDAEQYF; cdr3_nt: TGTGCCAGCAGCTACCCGGGACAGGAGGATGCGGAGCAGTACTTC
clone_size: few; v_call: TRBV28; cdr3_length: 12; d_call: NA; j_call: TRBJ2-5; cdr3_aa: CASSSGWRDQYF; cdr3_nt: TGTGCCAGCAGTTCCGGGTGGAGGGACCAGTACTTC
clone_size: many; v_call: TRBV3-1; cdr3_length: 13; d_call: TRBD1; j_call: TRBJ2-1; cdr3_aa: CASSTGTGNEQFF; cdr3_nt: TGTGCCAGCAGCACCGGGACAGGGAATGAGCAGTTCTTC
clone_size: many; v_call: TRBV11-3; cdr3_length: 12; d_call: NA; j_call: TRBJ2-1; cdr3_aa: CASSSFLNEQFF; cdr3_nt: TGTGCCAGCAGCTCATTTCTCAATGAGCAGTTCTTC
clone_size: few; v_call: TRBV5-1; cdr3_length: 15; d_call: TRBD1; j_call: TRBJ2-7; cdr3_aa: CASSSTGQGNYEQYF; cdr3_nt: TGCGCCAGCAGCTCGACAGGACAGGGAAACTACGAGCAGTACTTC
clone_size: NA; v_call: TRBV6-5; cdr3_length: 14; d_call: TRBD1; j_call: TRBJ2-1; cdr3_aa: CASSTGGSYNEQFF; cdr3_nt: TGTGCCAGCAGCACAGGGGGCTCCTACAATGAGCAGTTCTTC
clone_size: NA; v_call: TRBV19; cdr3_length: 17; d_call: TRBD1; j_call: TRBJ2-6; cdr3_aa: CASSLAGGAQGANVLTF; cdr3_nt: TGTGCCAGTAGTCTCGCAGGGGGCGCGCAAGGGGCCAACGTCCTGACTTTC
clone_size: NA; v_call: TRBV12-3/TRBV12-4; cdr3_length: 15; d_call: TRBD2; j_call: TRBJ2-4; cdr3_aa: CASSLASGRSGIQYF; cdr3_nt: TGTGCCAGCAGTTTGGCTAGCGGGAGAAGTGGCATTCAGTACTTC
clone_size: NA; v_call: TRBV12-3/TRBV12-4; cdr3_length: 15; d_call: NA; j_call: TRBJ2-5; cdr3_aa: CASSVRREAWGTQYF; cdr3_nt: TGTGCCAGCAGTGTACGCCGCGAGGCGTGGGGGACCCAGTACTTC
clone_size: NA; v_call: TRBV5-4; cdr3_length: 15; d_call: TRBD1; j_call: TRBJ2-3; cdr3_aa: CASSIQGARTDTQYF; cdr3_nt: TGTGCCAGCAGCATCCAGGGGGCTCGGACAGATACGCAGTATTTT
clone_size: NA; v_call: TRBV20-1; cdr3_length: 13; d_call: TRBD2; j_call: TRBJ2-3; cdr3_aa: CSAPGLAGDTQYF; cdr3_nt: TGCAGTGCTCCCGGACTAGCAGGAGATACGCAGTATTTT
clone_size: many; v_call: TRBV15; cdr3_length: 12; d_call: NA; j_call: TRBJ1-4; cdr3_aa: CATSRGNEKLFF; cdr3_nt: TGTGCCACCAGCAGAGGGAATGAAAAACTGTTTTTT
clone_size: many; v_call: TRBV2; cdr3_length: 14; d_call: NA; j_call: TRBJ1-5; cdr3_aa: CASTVNGGLGPQHF; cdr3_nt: TGTGCCAGCACTGTCAACGGGGGCCTTGGACCCCAGCATTTT
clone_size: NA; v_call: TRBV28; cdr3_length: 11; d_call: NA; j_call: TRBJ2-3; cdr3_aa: CASSLPDTQYF; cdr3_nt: TGTGCCAGCAGTTTGCCCGATACGCAGTATTTT
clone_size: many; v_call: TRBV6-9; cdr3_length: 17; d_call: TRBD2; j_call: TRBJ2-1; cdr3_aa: CASSPGASGYEYNEQFF; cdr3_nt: TGTGCCAGCAGTCCGGGGGCTAGCGGGTATGAATACAATGAGCAGTTCTTC
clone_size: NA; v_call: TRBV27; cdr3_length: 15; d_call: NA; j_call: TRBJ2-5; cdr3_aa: CASSLTVALQETQYF; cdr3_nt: TGTGCCAGCAGTTTAACCGTAGCGTTACAAGAGACCCAGTACTTC
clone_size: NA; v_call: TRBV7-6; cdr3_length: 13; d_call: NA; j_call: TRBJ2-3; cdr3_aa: CASSLGPLVPQYF; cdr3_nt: TGTGCCAGCAGCTTAGGCCCCTTAGTGCCGCAGTATTTT
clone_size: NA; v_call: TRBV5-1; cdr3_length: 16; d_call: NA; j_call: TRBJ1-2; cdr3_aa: CASSLTSPGEVYGYTF; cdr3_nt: TGCGCCAGCAGCTTGACCTCGCCCGGGGAGGTCTATGGCTACACCTTC
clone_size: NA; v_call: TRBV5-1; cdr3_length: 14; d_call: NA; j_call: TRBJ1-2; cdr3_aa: CASRDSQGIYGYTF; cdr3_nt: TGCGCCAGCAGGGACTCACAGGGAATCTATGGCTACACCTTC
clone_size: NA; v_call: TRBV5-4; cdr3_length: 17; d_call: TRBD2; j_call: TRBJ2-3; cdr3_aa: CASRSRGSGSGRDTQYF; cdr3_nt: TGTGCCAGCAGATCCCGAGGTAGCGGGAGCGGTAGAGATACGCAGTATTTT
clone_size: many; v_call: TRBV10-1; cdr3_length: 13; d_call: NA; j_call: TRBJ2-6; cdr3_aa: CASSAPGANVLTF; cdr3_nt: TGCGCCAGCAGTGCTCCTGGGGCCAACGTCCTGACTTTC
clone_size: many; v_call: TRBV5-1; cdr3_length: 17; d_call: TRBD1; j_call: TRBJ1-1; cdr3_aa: CASSLSGTGGLRTEAFF; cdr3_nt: TGCGCCAGCAGCTTATCCGGGACAGGGGGCCTTAGGACTGAAGCTTTCTTT
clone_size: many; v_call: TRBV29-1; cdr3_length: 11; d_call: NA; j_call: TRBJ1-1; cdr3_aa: CSAKGVTEAFF; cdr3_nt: TGCAGCGCAAAAGGGGTGACTGAAGCTTTCTTT
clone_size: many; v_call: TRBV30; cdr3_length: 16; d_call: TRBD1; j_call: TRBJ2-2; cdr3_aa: CAWSPMTGGHTGELFF; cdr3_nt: TGTGCCTGGAGTCCAATGACAGGGGGGCACACCGGGGAGCTGTTTTTT
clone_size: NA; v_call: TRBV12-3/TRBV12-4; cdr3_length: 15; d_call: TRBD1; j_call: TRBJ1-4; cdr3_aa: CASSSLDRGGEKLFF; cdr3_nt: TGTGCCAGCAGTTCCCTCGACAGGGGCGGTGAAAAACTGTTTTTT
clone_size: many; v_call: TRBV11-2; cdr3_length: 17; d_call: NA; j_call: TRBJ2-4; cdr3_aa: CASSPYEGVIPKNIQYF; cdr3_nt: TGTGCCAGCAGCCCATATGAGGGGGTCATCCCCAAAAACATTCAGTACTTC
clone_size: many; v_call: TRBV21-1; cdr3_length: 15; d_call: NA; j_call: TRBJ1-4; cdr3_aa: CASSKAAACGEKLFF; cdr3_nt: TGTGCCAGCAGCAAAGCGGCCGCGTGTGGCGAAAAACTGTTTTTT
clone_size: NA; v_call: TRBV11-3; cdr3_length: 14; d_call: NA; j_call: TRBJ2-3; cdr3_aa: CASSLAGLLDTQYF; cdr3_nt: TGTGCCAGCAGCTTAGCGGGCCTGTTGGATACGCAGTATTTT
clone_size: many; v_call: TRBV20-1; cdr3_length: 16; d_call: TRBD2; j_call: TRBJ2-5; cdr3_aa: CSAPTEAGGGGETQYF; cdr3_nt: TGCAGTGCTCCCACCGAGGCCGGGGGGGGAGGAGAGACCCAGTACTTC
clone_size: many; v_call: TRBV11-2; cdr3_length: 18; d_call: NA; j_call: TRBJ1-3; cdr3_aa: CASSFNRAGTISGNTIYF; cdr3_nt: TGTGCCAGCAGTTTCAACCGGGCAGGAACCATCTCTGGAAACACCATATATTTT
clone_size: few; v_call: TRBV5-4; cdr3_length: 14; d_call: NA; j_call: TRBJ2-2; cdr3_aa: CASSSGLNTGELFF; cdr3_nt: TGTGCCAGCAGCTCGGGACTCAACACCGGGGAGCTGTTTTTT
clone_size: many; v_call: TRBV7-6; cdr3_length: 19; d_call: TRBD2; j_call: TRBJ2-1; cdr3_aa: CASSSYGLAGSPSYNEQFF; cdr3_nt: TGTGCCAGCAGCTCCTATGGACTAGCGGGAAGTCCCTCCTACAATGAGCAGTTCTTC
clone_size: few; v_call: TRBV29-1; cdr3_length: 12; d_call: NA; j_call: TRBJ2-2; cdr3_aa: CSVLQGTGELFF; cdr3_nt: TGCAGCGTTTTACAGGGAACCGGGGAGCTGTTTTTT
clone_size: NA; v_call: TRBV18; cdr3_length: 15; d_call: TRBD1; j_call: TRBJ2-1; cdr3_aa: CASSPSTGNYNEQFF; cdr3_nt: TGTGCCAGCTCACCCTCGACAGGGAACTACAATGAGCAGTTCTTC
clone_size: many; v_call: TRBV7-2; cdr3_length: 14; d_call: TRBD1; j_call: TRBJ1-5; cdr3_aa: CASSSGTENQPQHF; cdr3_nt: TGTGCCAGCAGCTCAGGGACAGAAAATCAGCCCCAGCATTTT